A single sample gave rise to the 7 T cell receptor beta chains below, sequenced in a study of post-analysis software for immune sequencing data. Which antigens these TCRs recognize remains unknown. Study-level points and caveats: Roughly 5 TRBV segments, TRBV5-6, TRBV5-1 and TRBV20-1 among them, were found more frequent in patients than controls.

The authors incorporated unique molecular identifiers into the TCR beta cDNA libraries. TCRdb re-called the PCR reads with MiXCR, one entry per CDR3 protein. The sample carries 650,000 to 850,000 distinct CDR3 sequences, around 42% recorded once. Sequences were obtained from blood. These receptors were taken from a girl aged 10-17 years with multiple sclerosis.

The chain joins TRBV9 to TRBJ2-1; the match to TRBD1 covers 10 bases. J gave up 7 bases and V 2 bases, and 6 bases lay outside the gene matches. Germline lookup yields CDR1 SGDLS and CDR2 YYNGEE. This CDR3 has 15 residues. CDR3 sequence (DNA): TGTGCCAGCAGCGTGAGCGGGACAGGGGTAAATGAGCAGTTCTTC. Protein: CASSVSGTGVNEQFF.

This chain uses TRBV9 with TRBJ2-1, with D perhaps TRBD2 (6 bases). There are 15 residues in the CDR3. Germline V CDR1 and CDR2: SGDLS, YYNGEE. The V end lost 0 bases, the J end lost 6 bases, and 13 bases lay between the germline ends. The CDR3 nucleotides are TGTGCCAGCAGCGTAGGCGGAGGGATGGGCAATGAGCAGTTCTTC. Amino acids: CASSVGGGMGNEQFF. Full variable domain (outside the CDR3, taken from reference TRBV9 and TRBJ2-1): DSGVTQTPKHLITATGQRVTLRCSPRSGDLSVYWYQQSLDQGLQFLIQYYNGEERAKGNILERFSAQQFPDLHSELNLSSLELGDSALYFCASSVGGGMGNEQFFGPGTRLTVL.

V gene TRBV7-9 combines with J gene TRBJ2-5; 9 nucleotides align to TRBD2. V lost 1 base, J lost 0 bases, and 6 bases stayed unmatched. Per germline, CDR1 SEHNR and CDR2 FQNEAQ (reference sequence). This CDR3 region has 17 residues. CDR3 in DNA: TGTGCCAGCAGCTTAGTTGCGGGAGGGCCTTACCAAGAGACCCAGTACTTC. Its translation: CASSLVAGGPYQETQYF. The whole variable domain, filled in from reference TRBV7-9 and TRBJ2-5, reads DTGVSQNPRHKITKRGQNVTFRCDPISEHNRLYWYRQTLGQGPEFLTYFQNEAQLEKSRLLSDRFSAERPKGSFSTLEIQRTEQGDSAMYLCASSLVAGGPYQETQYFGPGTRLLVL.

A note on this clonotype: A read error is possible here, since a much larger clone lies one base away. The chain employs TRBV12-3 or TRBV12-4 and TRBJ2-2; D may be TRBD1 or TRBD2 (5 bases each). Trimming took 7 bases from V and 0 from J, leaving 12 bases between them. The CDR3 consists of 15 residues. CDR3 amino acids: CASTRDGSNTGELFF. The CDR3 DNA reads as TGTGCCAGCACCCGGGACGGCTCGAACACCGGGGAGCTGTTTTTT.

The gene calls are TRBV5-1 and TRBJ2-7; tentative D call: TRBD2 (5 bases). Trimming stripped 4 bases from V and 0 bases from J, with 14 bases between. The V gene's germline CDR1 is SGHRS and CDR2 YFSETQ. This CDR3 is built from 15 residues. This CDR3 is CASSPGETFSYEQYF. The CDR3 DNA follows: TGCGCCAGCAGCCCCGGGGAGACCTTCTCCTACGAGCAGTACTTC. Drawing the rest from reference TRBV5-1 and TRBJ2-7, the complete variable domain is KAGVTQTPRYLIKTRGQQVTLSCSPISGHRSVSWYQQTPGQGLQFLFEYFSETQRNKGNFPGRFSGRQFSNSRSEMNVSTLELGDSALYLCASSPGETFSYEQYFGPGTRLTVT.

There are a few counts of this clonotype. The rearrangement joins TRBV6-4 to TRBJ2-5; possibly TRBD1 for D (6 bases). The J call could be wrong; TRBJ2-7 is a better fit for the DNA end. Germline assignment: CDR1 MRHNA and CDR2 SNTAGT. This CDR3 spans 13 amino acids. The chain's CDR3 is CANRERLWVEQYF. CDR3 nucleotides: TGTGCCAACAGGGAGAGGCTTTGGGTCGAGCAGTACTTC.

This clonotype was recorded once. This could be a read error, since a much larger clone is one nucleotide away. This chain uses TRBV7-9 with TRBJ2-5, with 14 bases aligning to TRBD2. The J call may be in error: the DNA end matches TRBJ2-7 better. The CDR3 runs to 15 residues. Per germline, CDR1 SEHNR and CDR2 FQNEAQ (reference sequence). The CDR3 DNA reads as TGTGCCAGCAGCTTAGGGACTAGCGGGAGGAACGAGCAGTACTTC. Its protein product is CASSLGTSGRNEQYF.